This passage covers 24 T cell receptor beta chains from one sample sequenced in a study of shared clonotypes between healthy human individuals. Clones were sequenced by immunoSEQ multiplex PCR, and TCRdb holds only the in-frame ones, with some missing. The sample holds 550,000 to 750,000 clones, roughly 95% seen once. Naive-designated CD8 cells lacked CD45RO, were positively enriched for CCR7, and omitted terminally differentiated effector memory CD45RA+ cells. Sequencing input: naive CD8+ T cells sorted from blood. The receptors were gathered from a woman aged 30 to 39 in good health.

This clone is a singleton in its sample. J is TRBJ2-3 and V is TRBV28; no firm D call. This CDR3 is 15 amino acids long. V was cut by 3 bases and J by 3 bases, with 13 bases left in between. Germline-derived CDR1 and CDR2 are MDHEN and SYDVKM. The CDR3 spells CASSFKPPVTDTQYF. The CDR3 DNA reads TGTGCCAGCAGTTTTAAGCCCCCGGTGACAGATACGCAGTATTTT. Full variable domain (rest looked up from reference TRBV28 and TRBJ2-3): DVKVTQSSRYLVKRTGEKVFLECVQDMDHENMFWYRQDPGLGLRLIYFSYDVKMKEKGDIPEGYSVSREKKERFSLILESASTNQTSMYLCASSFKPPVTDTQYFGPGTRLTVL.

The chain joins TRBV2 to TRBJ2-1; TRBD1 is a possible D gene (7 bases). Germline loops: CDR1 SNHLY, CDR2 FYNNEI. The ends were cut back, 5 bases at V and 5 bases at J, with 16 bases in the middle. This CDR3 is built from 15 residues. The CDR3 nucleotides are TGTGCCAGCAGTCAGTTCAGGGGGGCTAACAATGAGCAGTTCTTC. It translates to CASSQFRGANNEQFF.

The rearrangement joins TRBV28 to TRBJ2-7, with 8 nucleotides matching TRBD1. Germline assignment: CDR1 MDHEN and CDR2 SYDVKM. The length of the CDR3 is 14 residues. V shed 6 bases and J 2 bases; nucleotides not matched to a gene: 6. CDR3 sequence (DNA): TGTGCCAGCAGCCTGACAGGGGAAACCTACGAGCAGTACTTC. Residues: CASSLTGETYEQYF.

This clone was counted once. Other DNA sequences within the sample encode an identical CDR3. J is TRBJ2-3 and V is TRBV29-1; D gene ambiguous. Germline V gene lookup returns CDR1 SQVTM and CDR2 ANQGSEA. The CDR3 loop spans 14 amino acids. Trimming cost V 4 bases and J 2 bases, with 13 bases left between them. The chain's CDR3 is CSVVAGGFTDTQYF. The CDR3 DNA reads TGCAGCGTTGTGGCCGGCGGATTCACAGATACGCAGTATTTT.

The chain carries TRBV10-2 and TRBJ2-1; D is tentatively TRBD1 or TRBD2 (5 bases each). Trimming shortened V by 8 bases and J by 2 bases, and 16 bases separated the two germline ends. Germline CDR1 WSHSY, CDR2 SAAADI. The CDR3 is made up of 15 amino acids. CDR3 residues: CASGLDGATYNEQFF. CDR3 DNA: TGCGCCAGCGGCCTAGACGGGGCTACCTACAATGAGCAGTTCTTC.

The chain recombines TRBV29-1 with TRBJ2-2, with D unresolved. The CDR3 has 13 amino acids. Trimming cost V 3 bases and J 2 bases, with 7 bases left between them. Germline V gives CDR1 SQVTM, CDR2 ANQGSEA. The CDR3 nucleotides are TGCAGCGTTGATCTGATTAACACCGGGGAGCTGTTTTTT. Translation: CSVDLINTGELFF.

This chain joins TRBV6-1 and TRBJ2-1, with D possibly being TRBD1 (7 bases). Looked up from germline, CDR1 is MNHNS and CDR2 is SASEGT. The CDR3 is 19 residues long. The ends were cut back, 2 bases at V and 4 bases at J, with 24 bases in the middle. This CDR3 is CASSEPRGLATAGYNEQFF. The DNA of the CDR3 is TGTGCCAGCAGTGAACCGAGGGGGCTAGCGACGGCGGGATACAATGAGCAGTTCTTC.

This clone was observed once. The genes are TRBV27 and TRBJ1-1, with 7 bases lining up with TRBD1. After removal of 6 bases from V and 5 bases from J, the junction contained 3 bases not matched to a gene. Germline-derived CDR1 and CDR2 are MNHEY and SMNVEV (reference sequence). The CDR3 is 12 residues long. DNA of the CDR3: TGTGCCAGCAGAACAGGGGAGACTGAAGCTTTCTTT. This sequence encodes CASRTGETEAFF.

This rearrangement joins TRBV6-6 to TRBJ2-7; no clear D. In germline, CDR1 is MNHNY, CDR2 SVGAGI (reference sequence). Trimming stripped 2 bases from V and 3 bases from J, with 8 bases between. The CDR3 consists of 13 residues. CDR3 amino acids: CASSYKEGYEQYF. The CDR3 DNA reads TGTGCCAGCAGTTACAAAGAAGGCTACGAGCAGTACTTC.

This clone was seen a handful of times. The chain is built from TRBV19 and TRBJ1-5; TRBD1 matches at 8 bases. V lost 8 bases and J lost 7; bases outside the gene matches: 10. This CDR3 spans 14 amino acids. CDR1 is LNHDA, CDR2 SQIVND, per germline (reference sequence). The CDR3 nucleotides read TGTGCCAGTTCCGGACAGGGATGGGGACAGCCCCAGCATTTT. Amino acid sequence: CASSGQGWGQPQHF.

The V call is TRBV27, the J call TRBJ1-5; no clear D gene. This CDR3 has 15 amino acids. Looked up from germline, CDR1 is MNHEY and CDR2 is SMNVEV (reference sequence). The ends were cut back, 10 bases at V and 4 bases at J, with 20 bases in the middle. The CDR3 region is CATRLGVLPNQPQHF. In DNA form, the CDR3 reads TGTGCCACGAGGCTTGGCGTTCTACCAAATCAGCCCCAGCATTTT.

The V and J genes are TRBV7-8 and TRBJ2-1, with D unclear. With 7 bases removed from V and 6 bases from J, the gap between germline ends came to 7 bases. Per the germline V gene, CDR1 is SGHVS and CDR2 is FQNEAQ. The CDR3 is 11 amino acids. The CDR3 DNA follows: TGTGCCAGCACCCACTCCAATGAGCAGTTCTTC. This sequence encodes CASTHSNEQFF.

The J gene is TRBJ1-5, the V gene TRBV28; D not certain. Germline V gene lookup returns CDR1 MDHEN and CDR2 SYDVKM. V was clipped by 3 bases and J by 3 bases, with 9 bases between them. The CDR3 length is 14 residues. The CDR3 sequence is CASSFGELNQPQHF. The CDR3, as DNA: TGTGCCAGCAGTTTTGGCGAGCTCAATCAGCCCCAGCATTTT.

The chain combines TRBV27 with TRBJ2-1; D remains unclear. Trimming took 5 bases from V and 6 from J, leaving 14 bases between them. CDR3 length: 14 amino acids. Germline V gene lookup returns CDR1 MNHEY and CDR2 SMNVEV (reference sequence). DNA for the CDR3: TGTGCCAGCAGTCTACAGCGTGGGCCCAATGAGCAGTTCTTC. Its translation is CASSLQRGPNEQFF.

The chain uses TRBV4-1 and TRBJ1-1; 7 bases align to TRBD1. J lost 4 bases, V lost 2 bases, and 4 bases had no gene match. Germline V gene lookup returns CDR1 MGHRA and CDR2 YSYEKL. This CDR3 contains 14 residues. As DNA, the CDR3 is TGCGCCAGCAGCCAATTAGAGGGGGCCACTGAAGCTTTCTTT. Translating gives CASSQLEGATEAFF.

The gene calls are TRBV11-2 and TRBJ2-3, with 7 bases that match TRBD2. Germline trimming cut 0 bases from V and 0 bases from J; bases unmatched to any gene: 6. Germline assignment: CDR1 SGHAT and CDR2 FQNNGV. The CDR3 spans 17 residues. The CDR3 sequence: CASSLDLTSASTDTQYF. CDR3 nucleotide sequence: TGTGCCAGCAGCTTAGATCTCACTAGCGCCAGCACAGATACGCAGTATTTT.

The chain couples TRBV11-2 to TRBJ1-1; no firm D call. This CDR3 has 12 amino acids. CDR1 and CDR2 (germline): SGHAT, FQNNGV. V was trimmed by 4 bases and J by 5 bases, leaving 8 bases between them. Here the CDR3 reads CASSSLGTEAFF. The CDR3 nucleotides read TGTGCCAGCAGCTCACTAGGAACTGAAGCTTTCTTT.

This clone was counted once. As DNA, the CDR3 is TGTGCCAGCAGCTTAGTTGTTGGAAAGACCTACGAGCAGTACTTC. Amino acids: CASSLVVGKTYEQYF. V and J are TRBV7-9 and TRBJ2-7; no reliable D call. V lost 1 base, J lost 2 bases, and 12 bases lay in between. CDR3 length: 15 residues. Per germline, CDR1 SEHNR and CDR2 FQNEAQ (reference sequence). Complete variable domain (other parts from reference TRBV7-9 and TRBJ2-7): DTGVSQNPRHKITKRGQNVTFRCDPISEHNRLYWYRQTLGQGPEFLTYFQNEAQLEKSRLLSDRFSAERPKGSFSTLEIQRTEQGDSAMYLCASSLVVGKTYEQYFGPGTRLTVT.

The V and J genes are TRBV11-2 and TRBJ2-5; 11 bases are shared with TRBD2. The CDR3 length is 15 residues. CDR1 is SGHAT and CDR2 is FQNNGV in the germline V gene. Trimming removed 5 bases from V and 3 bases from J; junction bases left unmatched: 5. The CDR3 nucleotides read TGTGCCAGCAGCCTGGGACTAGCGGAAGAAGAGACCCAGTACTTC. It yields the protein CASSLGLAEEETQYF.

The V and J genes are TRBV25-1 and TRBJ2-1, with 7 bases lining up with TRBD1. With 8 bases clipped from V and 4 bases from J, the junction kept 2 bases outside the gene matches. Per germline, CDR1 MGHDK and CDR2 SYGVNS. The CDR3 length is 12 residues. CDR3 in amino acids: CASGQAYNEQFF. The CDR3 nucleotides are TGTGCCAGCGGACAGGCTTACAATGAGCAGTTCTTC.

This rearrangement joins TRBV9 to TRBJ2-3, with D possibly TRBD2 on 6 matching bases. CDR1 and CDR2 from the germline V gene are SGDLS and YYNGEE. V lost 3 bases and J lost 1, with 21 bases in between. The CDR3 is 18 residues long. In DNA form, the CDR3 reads TGTGCCAGCAGCGCCCGGGACTCGATATATATAGGCACAGATACGCAGTATTTT. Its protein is CASSARDSIYIGTDTQYF.

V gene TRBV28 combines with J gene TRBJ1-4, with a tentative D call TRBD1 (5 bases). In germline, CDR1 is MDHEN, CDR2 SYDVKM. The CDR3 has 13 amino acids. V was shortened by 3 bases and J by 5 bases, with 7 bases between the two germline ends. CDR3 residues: CASSFAGNEKLFF. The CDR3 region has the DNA TGTGCCAGCAGTTTTGCAGGGAATGAAAAACTGTTTTTT.

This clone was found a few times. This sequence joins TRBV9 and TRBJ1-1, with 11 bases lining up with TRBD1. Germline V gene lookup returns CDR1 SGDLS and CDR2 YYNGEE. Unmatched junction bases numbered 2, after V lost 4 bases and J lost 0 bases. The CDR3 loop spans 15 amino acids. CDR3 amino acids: CASSPGQGVNTEAFF. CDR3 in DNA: TGTGCCAGCAGCCCGGGACAGGGGGTGAACACTGAAGCTTTCTTT.

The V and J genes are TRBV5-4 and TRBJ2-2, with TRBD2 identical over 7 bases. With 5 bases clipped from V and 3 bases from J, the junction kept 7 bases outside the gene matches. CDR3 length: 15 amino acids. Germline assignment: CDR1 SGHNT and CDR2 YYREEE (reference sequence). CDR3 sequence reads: CASRPGRGDTGELFF. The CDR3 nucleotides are TGTGCCAGCAGGCCAGGGAGGGGTGACACCGGGGAGCTGTTTTTT.